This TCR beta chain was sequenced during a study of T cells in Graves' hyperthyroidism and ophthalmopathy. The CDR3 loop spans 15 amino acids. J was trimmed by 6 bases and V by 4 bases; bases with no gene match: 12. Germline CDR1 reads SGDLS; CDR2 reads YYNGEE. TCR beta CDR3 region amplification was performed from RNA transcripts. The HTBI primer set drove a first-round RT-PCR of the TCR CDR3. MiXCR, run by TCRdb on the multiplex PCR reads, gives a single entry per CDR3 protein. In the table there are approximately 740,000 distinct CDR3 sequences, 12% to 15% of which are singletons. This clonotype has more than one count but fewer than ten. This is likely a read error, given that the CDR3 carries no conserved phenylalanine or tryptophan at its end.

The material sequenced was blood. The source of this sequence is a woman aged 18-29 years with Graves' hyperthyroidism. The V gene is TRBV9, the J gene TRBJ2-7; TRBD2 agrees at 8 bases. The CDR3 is CASSHRDGGGFEQYL. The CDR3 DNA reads TGTGCCAGCAGCCACCGGGACGGGGGGGGGTTCGAGCAGTACCTC.